This TCR beta chain was captured in a study of STAT5B mutations in CD4+ large granular lymphocyte leukemia. General study results and limits: Roughly a quarter of private leukemic clonotypes occurred rarely in other patients' non-leukemic repertoires. Without HLA matching, higher CD4+ than CD8+ T-LGLL clonality could reflect small sample size.

This clone was counted a few times. Its specificity is unknown. TCRdb's table, derived via immunoSEQ multiplex PCR, lists solely in-frame clones and lacks some. Seen here are approximately 30,000 clones, over 60% observed once, and the top ten hold roughly 7%. The germline V gene encodes CDR1 SEHNR and CDR2 FQNEAQ (reference sequence). There are 11 residues in the CDR3. V was clipped by 5 bases and J by 2 bases, with 4 bases between them. The origin of this receptor is a human donor in good health. Sequenced material: CD4+ T cells from blood buffy coats. The chain joins TRBV7-9 to TRBJ2-7; D gene unclear. In DNA form, the CDR3 reads TGTGCCAGCAGCAAAACCTACGAGCAGTACTTC. It codes for CASSKTYEQYF.